A single sample gave rise to the 29 T cell receptor beta chains below, sequenced in a study of T cell changes during pregnancy in multiple sclerosis. Sequencing used immunoSEQ multiplex PCR; TCRdb keeps in-frame clones, though not all of them. The sample holds tens of thousands of clones, around 92% seen once. This material consisted of peripheral blood, taken after pregnancy. Receptors were obtained from a female donor with multiple sclerosis, enrolled in a pregnancy study.

This clone was seen only once. J is TRBJ1-1 and V is TRBV19; D perhaps matches TRBD1 (6 bases). V was shortened by 7 bases and J by 3 bases, with 18 bases between the two germline ends. CDR1 LNHDA and CDR2 SQIVND come from the germline V gene (reference sequence). The CDR3 is 15 amino acids. CDR3 sequence (DNA): TGTGCCAGTAACCACAGGGTGGGGGTTGACACTGAAGCTTTCTTT. Encoded protein: CASNHRVGVDTEAFF.

V usage is TRBV9 and J usage is TRBJ1-2; no clear D. The germline V and J ends were trimmed by 4 bases and 1 base, with 14 bases remaining between them. In germline, CDR1 is SGDLS, CDR2 YYNGEE. The CDR3 length is 15 residues. CDR3 nucleotide sequence: TGTGCCAGCAGCCCGGACTGGGCGGTTAACTATGGCTACACCTTC. It is translated as CASSPDWAVNYGYTF.

V is TRBV30 and J is TRBJ2-3; D may be TRBD1 (5 bases). Trimming pared 5 bases from V and 5 bases from J, leaving 8 bases between. Germline loops: CDR1 GTSNPN, CDR2 SVGIG (reference sequence). CDR3 length equals 11 residues. CDR3 loop: CAWGAGDTQYF. The CDR3 DNA follows: TGTGCCTGGGGGGCCGGAGATACGCAGTATTTT.

The J gene is TRBJ2-1, the V gene TRBV5-1; 9 nucleotides match TRBD2. Germline V gene lookup returns CDR1 SGHRS and CDR2 YFSETQ. V lost 2 bases, J lost 3 bases, and 9 bases stayed unmatched. The CDR3 extends over 17 amino acids. The CDR3 loop is CASSLEPLAGSYNEQFF. The CDR3 DNA is TGCGCCAGCAGCTTAGAGCCCCTAGCGGGAAGCTACAATGAGCAGTTCTTC.

V and J are TRBV18 and TRBJ1-1; no clear D gene. Between the trimmed V and J ends, which lost 1 base and 11 bases, there was a span of 20 bases. The germline gives CDR1 KGHSH, CDR2 LQKENI. The CDR3 covers 15 residues. The CDR3 coding sequence is TGTGCCAGCTCACCACAGGAATACAGTTTCATCACGGCTTTCTTT. Its translation is CASSPQEYSFITAFF.

The CDR3 nucleotides read TGTGCCAGCTCAACAACAGGGGGCGTCTTCACTGAAGCTTTCTTT. This gives the protein CASSTTGGVFTEAFF. The gene calls are TRBV18 and TRBJ1-1; 9 positions match TRBD1. The CDR3 runs to 15 residues. V trimming: 5 bases; J trimming: 4 bases; junction bases outside the gene matches: 8. CDR1 is KGHSH and CDR2 is LQKENI in the germline V gene.

This chain links TRBV2 with TRBJ1-1; perhaps TRBD1 as D (5 bases). This CDR3 comprises 14 residues. CDR1 and CDR2 from the germline V gene are SNHLY and FYNNEI. V was cut by 6 bases and J by 1 base, with 12 bases left in between. The CDR3 region is CASRDLTANTEAFF. CDR3 nucleotides: TGTGCCAGCAGGGACCTGACAGCGAACACTGAAGCTTTCTTT.

This sequence joins TRBV7-3 and TRBJ1-1, with TRBD1 identical over 9 bases. The germline gives CDR1 SGHTA, CDR2 FQGTGA. V lost 5 bases and J lost 0; bases outside the gene matches: 7. The length of the CDR3 is 16 residues. CDR3 protein: CASSLYGTGMNTEAFF. The CDR3 DNA follows: TGTGCCAGCAGCCTCTATGGGACAGGGATGAACACTGAAGCTTTCTTT. Variable domain in full (rest from reference TRBV7-3 and TRBJ1-1): GAGVSQTPSNKVTEKGKYVELRCDPISGHTALYWYRQSLGQGPEFLIYFQGTGAADDSGLPNDRFFAVRPEGSVSTLKIQRTERGDSAVYLCASSLYGTGMNTEAFFGQGTRLTVV.

The gene calls are TRBV30 and TRBJ2-7; D not certain. This CDR3 region has 14 residues. Trimming took 3 bases from V and 0 from J, leaving 12 bases between them. Germline lookup yields CDR1 GTSNPN and CDR2 SVGIG (reference sequence). The CDR3 is CAWRAGPNSYEQYF. CDR3 sequence (DNA): TGTGCCTGGAGAGCAGGTCCGAACTCCTACGAGCAGTACTTC.

The rearrangement joins TRBV5-5 to TRBJ2-2; 7 nucleotides match TRBD2. The CDR3 totals 15 residues. Germline V gene sequence: CDR1 SGHKS, CDR2 YYEKEE (reference sequence). J lost 2 bases, V lost 1 base, and 2 bases had no gene match. The CDR3 here is CASSLWGLNTGELFF. DNA for the CDR3: TGTGCCAGCAGCTTGTGGGGACTAAACACCGGGGAGCTGTTTTTT.

The chain combines TRBV7-8 with TRBJ2-7; 8 nucleotides align to TRBD2. Per germline, CDR1 SGHVS and CDR2 FQNEAQ. This CDR3 spans 18 amino acids. With 5 bases clipped from V and 2 bases from J, the junction kept 17 bases outside the gene matches. The CDR3 loop reads CASSPGDRGGPGAYEQYF. The CDR3 DNA follows: TGTGCCAGCAGCCCGGGGGATCGGGGGGGCCCCGGAGCCTACGAGCAGTACTTC. Drawing the rest from reference TRBV7-8 and TRBJ2-7, the complete variable domain is GAGVSQSPRYKVAKRGQDVALRCDPISGHVSLFWYQQALGQGPEFLTYFQNEAQLDKSGLPSDRFFAERPEGSVSTLKIQRTQQEDSAVYLCASSPGDRGGPGAYEQYFGPGTRLTVT.

The chain carries TRBV28 and TRBJ1-3; D gene uncertain. V lost 3 bases to trimming and J lost 2 bases, with 11 bases between them. CDR1 and CDR2 (germline): MDHEN, SYDVKM. The CDR3 has 15 amino acids. CDR3 sequence reads: CASSFFPLAGNTIYF. Written as DNA, the CDR3 is TGTGCCAGCAGTTTTTTTCCGCTAGCTGGAAACACCATATATTTT.

This rearrangement joins TRBV7-2 to TRBJ1-2; weak D call: TRBD1 (6 bases). V lost 5 bases and J 5 bases, leaving 18 bases between the germline ends. In germline, CDR1 is SGHTA, CDR2 FQGNSA. This CDR3 region has 15 residues. The CDR3 protein is CASSLGGGLGYGYTF. In nucleotides, the CDR3 is TGTGCCAGCAGCCTTGGGGGGGGGCTCGGGTATGGCTACACCTTC.

The chain has TRBV5-1 and TRBJ2-5, with a weak D call TRBD1 (5 bases). The ends were cut back, 4 bases at V and 2 bases at J, with 15 bases in the middle. CDR3 length: 15 residues. Germline values: CDR1 SGHRS, CDR2 YFSETQ. CDR3 in DNA: TGCGCCAGCAGCCCAGGTCCAGGGAATCAAGAGACCCAGTACTTC. Amino acids: CASSPGPGNQETQYF.

J is TRBJ1-4 and V is TRBV7-9, with 9 bases matching TRBD1. The CDR3 sequence is 15 residues long. The germline V gene encodes CDR1 SEHNR and CDR2 FQNEAQ (reference sequence). V trimming: 2 bases; J trimming: 5 bases; junction bases outside the gene matches: 3. The CDR3 DNA reads as TGTGCCAGCAGCTTAAGGACAGGGGAGAATGAAAAACTGTTTTTT. The encoded protein is CASSLRTGENEKLFF.

The chain uses TRBV5-8 and TRBJ1-2, with a tentative D call TRBD1 (5 bases). The CDR3 is 15 amino acids. Germline V CDR1 and CDR2: SGHTS, YDEGEE. The V and J ends lost 2 bases and 0 bases respectively, with 11 bases between them. The CDR3 nucleotides are TGTGCCAGCAGCTTCGCTGACAGACCTAACTATGGCTACACCTTC. Residues: CASSFADRPNYGYTF.

CDR3 sequence reads: CASSPGTSGRSQETQYF. The CDR3 nucleotides read TGTGCCAGCAGCCCAGGGACTAGCGGGAGATCCCAAGAGACCCAGTACTTC. The chain is built from TRBV7-9 and TRBJ2-5; 14 bases fit TRBD2. There are 17 residues in the CDR3. From germline, CDR1 is SEHNR and CDR2 FQNEAQ (reference sequence). The junction had 6 bases not matched to a gene; V was cut back by 5 bases and J by 1 base. The whole variable domain, filled in from reference TRBV7-9 and TRBJ2-5, reads DTGVSQNPRHKITKRGQNVTFRCDPISEHNRLYWYRQTLGQGPEFLTYFQNEAQLEKSRLLSDRFSAERPKGSFSTLEIQRTEQGDSAMYLCASSPGTSGRSQETQYFGPGTRLLVL.

The CDR3 here is CASSPLGRMNTEAFF. Here the CDR3 DNA reads TGTGCCAGCTCACCACTGGGGAGGATGAACACTGAAGCTTTCTTT. The chain combines TRBV18 with TRBJ1-1; D not resolved. The CDR3 length is 15 residues. Germline V gives CDR1 KGHSH, CDR2 LQKENI. V lost 1 base, J lost 0 bases, and 9 bases lay in between.

The chain employs TRBV27 and TRBJ1-1; D unresolved. The CDR3 consists of 13 residues. Trimming left V 4 bases short and J 3 bases short, with 9 bases between. Germline CDR1 reads MNHEY; CDR2 reads SMNVEV (reference sequence). The CDR3 sequence is CASSYGVDTEAFF. The CDR3 coding sequence is TGTGCCAGCAGTTACGGAGTCGACACTGAAGCTTTCTTT.

The chain carries TRBV19 and TRBJ2-7; a possible D gene is TRBD1 (6 bases). V shed 6 bases and J shed 5 bases, with 14 bases lying between them. Germline V gives CDR1 LNHDA, CDR2 SQIVND (reference sequence). This CDR3 comprises 13 residues. The CDR3: CASRDTGIHEQYF. The CDR3 DNA reads TGTGCCAGTAGAGATACAGGGATCCACGAGCAGTACTTC.

The chain carries TRBV11-3 and TRBJ2-3; 14 bases fit TRBD2. V gave up 1 base and J gave up 3 bases; unmatched junction bases: 6. Germline V gene lookup returns CDR1 SGHNT and CDR2 YENEEA. This CDR3 has 18 amino acids. The CDR3 sequence: CASSLVPTSGGGTDTQYF. The CDR3 DNA reads TGTGCCAGCAGCTTAGTCCCGACTAGCGGGGGGGGTACAGATACGCAGTATTTT.

J is TRBJ2-3 and V is TRBV5-6; D gene unclear. The germline V gene has CDR1 SGHDT and CDR2 YYEEEE. Trimming left V 2 bases short and J 1 base short, with 14 bases between. The CDR3 consists of 16 residues. CDR3 bases: TGTGCCAGCAGCTTTCGATTGGAGCCAGGCACAGATACGCAGTATTTT. Residues: CASSFRLEPGTDTQYF.

This clone is a singleton in its sample. The chain has TRBV30 and TRBJ2-7; weak D call: TRBD2 (6 bases). Germline lookup yields CDR1 GTSNPN and CDR2 SVGIG (reference sequence). V was trimmed by 5 bases and J by 10 bases, leaving 27 bases between them. The length of the CDR3 is 15 residues. CDR3 in amino acids: CAWGPGLLQSTSQYF. The CDR3, as DNA: TGTGCCTGGGGCCCGGGACTCCTACAGTCTACGAGCCAGTACTTC.

The chain is built from TRBV27 and TRBJ1-4; possible D gene TRBD1, 6 bases. From germline, CDR1 is MNHEY and CDR2 SMNVEV (reference sequence). CDR3 length: 13 residues. V gave up 2 bases and J gave up 8 bases, with 9 bases separating them. This CDR3 reads CASSLRDNEKLFF. The CDR3 region has the DNA TGTGCCAGCAGTTTAAGGGACAACGAAAAACTGTTTTTT.

V usage is TRBV27 and J usage is TRBJ2-1; D perhaps matches TRBD2 (6 bases). CDR1 and CDR2 (germline): MNHEY, SMNVEV (reference sequence). The CDR3 is 14 residues long. The V end was cut by 5 bases, the J end by 0 bases, with 8 bases between. CDR3 amino acids: CASSRGGSYNEQFF. The CDR3 DNA reads as TGTGCCAGCAGTAGGGGAGGCTCCTACAATGAGCAGTTCTTC.

V is TRBV30 and J is TRBJ2-5; 8 bases agree with TRBD1. Unmatched junction bases numbered 8, after V lost 4 bases and J lost 4 bases. Germline values: CDR1 GTSNPN, CDR2 SVGIG (reference sequence). This CDR3 is 14 amino acids long. The CDR3 coding sequence is TGTGCCTGGATCCCCAGGGGGCTAGGAGAGACCCAGTACTTC. It translates to CAWIPRGLGETQYF.

The genes are TRBV5-1 and TRBJ2-1; 11 bases line up with TRBD2. Trimming took 0 bases from V and 3 from J; bases not matched to a gene: 8. Per the germline V gene, CDR1 is SGHRS and CDR2 is YFSETQ. This CDR3 is 18 amino acids long. The CDR3 DNA reads TGCGCCAGCAGCTTGGCCCGAGGACTAGCGGGCCACTACAATGAGCAGTTCTTC. Translation: CASSLARGLAGHYNEQFF.

The chain joins TRBV5-6 to TRBJ2-7; D is ambiguous. V was cut by 0 bases and J by 2 bases, with 6 bases left in between. CDR3 length: 13 residues. CDR1 is SGHDT, CDR2 YYEEEE, per germline. The CDR3 DNA reads as TGTGCCAGCAGCTTGGGCGCGGCCTACGAGCAGTACTTC. Amino acids: CASSLGAAYEQYF.

This chain links TRBV5-8 with TRBJ1-2; D is ambiguous. The V end was cut by 5 bases, the J end by 5 bases, with 7 bases between. Germline V gene sequence: CDR1 SGHTS, CDR2 YDEGEE. The CDR3 is 11 residues long. CDR3 sequence: CASSWAYGYTF. The CDR3 coding sequence is TGTGCCAGCAGTTGGGCGTATGGCTACACCTTC.